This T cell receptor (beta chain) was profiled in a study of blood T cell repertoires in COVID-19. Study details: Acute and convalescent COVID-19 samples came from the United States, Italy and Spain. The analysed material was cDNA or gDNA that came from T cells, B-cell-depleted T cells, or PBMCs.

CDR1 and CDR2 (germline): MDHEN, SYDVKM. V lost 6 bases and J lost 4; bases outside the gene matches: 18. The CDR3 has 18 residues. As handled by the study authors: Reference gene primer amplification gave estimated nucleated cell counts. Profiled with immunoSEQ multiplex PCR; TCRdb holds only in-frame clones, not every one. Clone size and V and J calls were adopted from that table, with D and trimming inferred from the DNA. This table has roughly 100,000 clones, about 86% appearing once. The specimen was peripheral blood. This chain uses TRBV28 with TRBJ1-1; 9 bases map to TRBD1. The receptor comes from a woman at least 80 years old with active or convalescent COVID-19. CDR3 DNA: TGTGCCAGCAGCCAACCATTATCTGGGACAGGGAGGACCACTGAAGCTTTCTTT. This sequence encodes CASSQPLSGTGRTTEAFF.